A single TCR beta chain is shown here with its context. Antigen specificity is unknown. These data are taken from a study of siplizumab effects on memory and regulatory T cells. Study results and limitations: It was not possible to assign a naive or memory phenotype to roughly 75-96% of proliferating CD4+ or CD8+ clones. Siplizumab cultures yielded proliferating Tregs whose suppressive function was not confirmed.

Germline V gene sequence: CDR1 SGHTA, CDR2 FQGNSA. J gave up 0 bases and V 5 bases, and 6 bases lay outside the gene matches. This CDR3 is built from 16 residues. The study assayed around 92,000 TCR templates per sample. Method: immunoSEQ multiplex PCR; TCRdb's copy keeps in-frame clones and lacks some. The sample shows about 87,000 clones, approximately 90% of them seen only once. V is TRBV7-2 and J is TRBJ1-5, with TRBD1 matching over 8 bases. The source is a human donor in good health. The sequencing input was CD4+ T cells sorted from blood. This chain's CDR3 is CASSQQTGVSNQPQHF. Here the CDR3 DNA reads TGTGCCAGCAGCCAACAGACAGGGGTTAGCAATCAGCCCCAGCATTTT.